The text below deals with one TCR beta chain. The antigen is undetermined. The data stem from a study of T cell responses to AZD1222 COVID-19 vaccine. This CDR3 comprises 17 residues. Germline assignment: CDR1 SGDLS and CDR2 YYNGEE. J lost 0 bases, V lost 3 bases, and 9 bases had no gene match. Sequenced by immunoSEQ multiplex PCR; TCRdb stores in-frame clones only, minus some. The repertoire holds 120,000 or so clones, with 92% as singletons. Study-wide points: Elevations in Spike-specific TCR breadth and depth followed administration of two AZD1222 doses.

The receptor comes from an adult in good health. The sample consisted of peripheral blood, taken on day 0 of AZD1222 vaccination. This chain links TRBV9 with TRBJ1-3, with TRBD1 matching over 7 bases. CDR3 in amino acids: CASSATTGWDSGNTIYF. CDR3 bases: TGTGCCAGCAGCGCGACGACAGGGTGGGACTCTGGAAACACCATATATTTT.